These T cell receptor beta chains were read from a single sample in a study of blood T cell repertoires in COVID-19. Assay used: immunoSEQ multiplex PCR; TCRdb lists only in-frame clones, some missing. This table has around 100,000 clones, around 80% appearing once. Sequenced material: peripheral blood. The receptors derive from a man in his sixties or seventies with active or convalescent COVID-19. CDR3s include the opening cysteine and the closing phenylalanine or tryptophan. D genes are given only for firm matches. The size entry is marked missing in some rows and otherwise reads once, few, many or a size class.

V gene	clone size	D gene	J gene	CDR3 protein	CDR3 DNA
TRBV19	NA	TRBD2	TRBJ2-5	CASSGGLFQSQETQYF	TGTGCCAGTAGTGGGGGACTATTCCAATCACAAGAGACCCAGTACTTC
TRBV5-4	NA	TRBD1	TRBJ1-4	CASMDRSEEKLFF	TGTGCCAGCATGGACAGGTCAGAGGAAAAACTGTTTTTT
TRBV6-1	once	TRBD2	TRBJ2-1	CASSASGGAAGRDEQFF	TGTGCCAGCAGTGCCAGCGGGGGGGCCGCTGGGAGGGATGAGCAGTTCTTC
TRBV18	NA	TRBD2	TRBJ2-1	CASSPGLAGVGNEQFF	TGTGCCAGCTCACCGGGACTAGCGGGAGTGGGTAATGAGCAGTTCTTC
TRBV30	once	NA	TRBJ2-2	CAWRPNSNTGELFF	TGTGCCTGGAGACCGAACTCCAACACCGGGGAGCTGTTTTTT
TRBV10-3	few	NA	TRBJ1-1	CAIKADGGLNTEAFF	TGTGCCATCAAGGCCGACGGGGGGTTGAACACTGAAGCTTTCTTT
TRBV11-2	few	NA	TRBJ1-4	CASSLERVPRVDRKLFF	TGTGCCAGCAGCTTAGAACGAGTGCCCAGGGTAGATCGAAAACTGTTTTTT
TRBV27	once	TRBD1	TRBJ1-1	CASSLLRDRGTEAFF	TGTGCCAGCAGTTTGCTCCGGGACAGGGGGACTGAAGCTTTCTTT
TRBV28	NA	NA	TRBJ1-5	CASSTPQGLYSNQPQHF	TGTGCCAGCAGTACGCCACAGGGCCTCTATAGCAATCAGCCCCAGCATTTT
TRBV24-1	NA	TRBD2	TRBJ2-3	CATSGGSSGADTQYF	TGTGCCACCAGCGGGGGGTCTAGCGGGGCAGATACGCAGTATTTT
TRBV11-1	NA	NA	TRBJ1-4	CASSLAGSLNEKLFF	TGTGCCAGCAGCTTAGCGGGCAGTCTTAATGAAAAACTGTTTTTT
TRBV27	NA	TRBD1	TRBJ2-2	CASSFGTANTGELFF	TGTGCCAGCAGTTTCGGGACAGCGAACACCGGGGAGCTGTTTTTT
TRBV30	NA	TRBD2	TRBJ2-5	CAWSSIAGGQETQYF	TGTGCCTGGAGTTCGATAGCGGGAGGGCAAGAGACCCAGTACTTC
TRBV19	once	TRBD1	TRBJ2-5	CASSIAGEGTVGRTQYF	TGTGCCAGTAGTATAGCAGGAGAGGGGACAGTGGGACGGACCCAGTACTTC
TRBV5-1	NA	TRBD1	TRBJ1-1	CASSLEGAGTEAFF	TGCGCCAGCAGCTTAGAGGGGGCCGGGACTGAAGCTTTCTTT
TRBV9	NA	TRBD1	TRBJ2-5	CASSVRQGAETQYF	TGTGCCAGCAGCGTAAGACAGGGCGCGGAGACCCAGTACTTC
TRBV2	once	NA	TRBJ2-7	CASSDRGEQYF	TGTGCCAGCAGCGACCGGGGGGAGCAGTACTTC
TRBV29-1	few	TRBD1	TRBJ1-4	CSSPWGGTASEKLFF	TGCAGCTCCCCGTGGGGCGGGACAGCTTCTGAAAAACTGTTTTTT
TRBV19	NA	TRBD1	TRBJ1-5	CASSGDRSQPQHF	TGTGCCAGTAGTGGGGACAGAAGTCAGCCCCAGCATTTT
TRBV19	NA	TRBD1	TRBJ2-3	CASSIRTGTGRTDTQYF	TGTGCCAGTAGTATCCGAACCGGGACAGGGCGCACAGATACGCAGTATTTT
TRBV7-2	NA	NA	TRBJ2-1	CASSLGTPPREQFF	TGTGCCAGCAGCTTAGGGACACCCCCCAGGGAGCAGTTCTTC
TRBV7-2	NA	TRBD1	TRBJ1-2	CASNAGQGRGYTF	TGTGCCAGCAACGCGGGACAGGGAAGAGGCTACACCTTC
TRBV24-1	few	NA	TRBJ2-1	CATSDFSPYSEQFF	TGTGCCACCAGTGATTTTTCCCCTTACAGTGAGCAGTTCTTC
TRBV18	NA	NA	TRBJ1-1	CASSPSQEGAFF	TGTGCCAGCTCACCATCCCAGGAGGGAGCTTTCTTT
TRBV28	NA	NA	TRBJ1-3	CASTLRGGLSGNTIYF	TGTGCCAGCACTCTTAGGGGGGGCCTCTCTGGAAACACCATATATTTT
TRBV6-5	NA	TRBD1	TRBJ2-7	CASRGQGSYEQYF	TGTGCCAGCAGGGGACAGGGAAGCTACGAGCAGTACTTC
TRBV6-5	NA	NA	TRBJ2-7	CASSAGAGVPYEQYF	TGTGCCAGCAGCGCGGGGGCAGGCGTTCCCTACGAGCAGTACTTC
TRBV19	NA	NA	TRBJ2-3	CASSIVGQWQYF	TGTGCCAGTAGTATAGTAGGACAGTGGCAGTATTTT
TRBV6-6	NA	NA	TRBJ1-2	CASSYSAGNYGYTF	TGTGCCAGCAGTTACTCGGCGGGGAACTATGGCTACACCTTC
TRBV28	NA	NA	TRBJ2-7	CASSEDYRLVHEQYF	TGTGCCAGCAGTGAGGACTACCGACTCGTCCACGAGCAGTACTTC
TRBV30	NA	TRBD1	TRBJ1-2	CACRDRESRRYGYTF	TGTGCCTGCCGGGACAGGGAGTCTCGGCGGTATGGCTACACCTTC
TRBV25-1	NA	NA	TRBJ1-2	CASRAGYGYTF	TGTGCCAGCAGGGCGGGCTATGGCTACACCTTC
TRBV27	NA	TRBD1	TRBJ2-7	CASRPGTGVYEQYF	TGTGCCAGCAGGCCCGGGACAGGGGTTTACGAGCAGTACTTC
TRBV19	few	NA	TRBJ1-1	CASSPWTGANTEAFF	TGTGCCAGTAGTCCGTGGACTGGAGCTAACACTGAAGCTTTCTTT
TRBV7-3	NA	NA	TRBJ1-1	CASSLQGGGTEAFF	TGTGCCAGCAGCCTACAGGGTGGAGGCACTGAAGCTTTCTTT
TRBV27	NA	TRBD1	TRBJ2-7	CASSQQGSSYEQYF	TGTGCCAGCAGCCAACAGGGGAGCTCCTACGAGCAGTACTTC
TRBV19	NA	NA	TRBJ2-3	CASSNGLSTDTQYF	TGTGCCAGTAGTAATGGACTCTCCACAGATACGCAGTATTTT
TRBV5-6	NA	NA	TRBJ1-6	CASSLTGNNSPLHF	TGTGCCAGCAGCTTGACAGGCAATAATTCACCCCTCCACTTT
TRBV28	few	TRBD2	TRBJ2-1	CASNGLAGVEQFF	TGTGCCAGCAATGGACTAGCGGGAGTTGAGCAGTTCTTC
TRBV23-1	NA	NA	TRBJ1-5	CASSQRQVGSNQPQHF	TGCGCCAGCAGTCAACGACAGGTGGGGAGCAATCAGCCCCAGCATTTT
TRBV6-5	NA	TRBD1	TRBJ1-2	CASSPRQGADYGYTF	TGTGCCAGCAGTCCTAGACAGGGGGCAGACTATGGCTACACCTTC
TRBV5-1	NA	NA	TRBJ2-7	CASSLGVSDEQYF	TGCGCCAGCAGCCTCGGGGTCTCCGACGAGCAGTACTTC
TRBV5-6	few	TRBD1	TRBJ2-2	CASSFYRGDYDTGELFF	TGTGCCAGCAGCTTCTACAGGGGGGATTACGACACCGGGGAGCTGTTTTTT
TRBV4-2	NA	TRBD1	TRBJ1-5	CASSQQRGQGNQPQHF	TGTGCCAGCAGCCAACAGAGGGGGCAGGGCAATCAGCCCCAGCATTTT
TRBV4-1	NA	NA	TRBJ1-4	CASSQTAQSNEKLFF	TGCGCCAGCAGCCAGACGGCACAGTCTAATGAAAAACTGTTTTTT
TRBV5-1	NA	TRBD2	TRBJ2-5	CASSLGTSDSQTQYF	TGCGCCAGCAGCTTGGGGACTAGCGACTCACAGACCCAGTACTTC
TRBV7-3	NA	NA	TRBJ1-1	CASSPPRAGPTEAFF	TGTGCCAGCAGCCCCCCCCGCGCAGGGCCCACTGAAGCTTTCTTT
TRBV7-9	NA	NA	TRBJ2-2	CASSFDYNTGELFF	TGTGCCAGCAGCTTCGACTATAACACCGGGGAGCTGTTTTTT
TRBV24-1	NA	TRBD2	TRBJ2-5	CATSARGTSKETQYF	TGTGCCACCAGTGCCCGCGGGACTAGCAAGGAGACCCAGTACTTC
TRBV11-2	NA	NA	TRBJ2-7	CASSLTGTYYKQYF	TGTGCCAGCAGCTTAACAGGGACGTACTACAAGCAGTACTTC
TRBV2	few	NA	TRBJ1-1	CASIMYRDTEAFF	TGTGCCAGCATTATGTACAGAGACACTGAAGCTTTCTTT
TRBV24-1	NA	NA	TRBJ1-5	CATSDFLGSNQPQHF	TGTGCCACCAGTGATTTTCTCGGTTCCAATCAGCCCCAGCATTTT